The T cell receptor (beta chain) described here comes from a study of blood T cell repertoires in COVID-19. About the study: COVID-19 samples collected from the United States, Italy and Spain covered acute and convalescent phases. The cDNA or gDNA used as material had been derived from T cells, B-cell-depleted T cells, or PBMCs.

V dropped 6 bases and J dropped 0 bases, with 21 bases sitting between them. Germline loops: CDR1 SEHNR, CDR2 FQNEAQ (reference sequence). The CDR3 contains 17 residues. Study processing details: Estimates of nucleated cell counts were drawn from the amplification of reference gene primers. The protocol was immunoSEQ multiplex PCR, while the TCRdb copy is restricted to in-frame clones and leaves out a portion. V and J calls and clone size follow that table, whereas D and trimming were derived from the DNA. Altogether 13,000 to 15,000 clones are present, about 87% being singletons, with the ten largest covering around 5.9%.

The chain uses TRBV7-9 and TRBJ2-7, with D perhaps TRBD2 (6 bases). This clonotype originated in a human donor in a cohort sampled during active COVID-19. Specimen: peripheral blood. CDR3 nucleotide sequence: TGTGCCAGCAGTCCAATCCCCGGGACTTCGACCTCCTACGAGCAGTACTTC. Its translation: CASSPIPGTSTSYEQYF.